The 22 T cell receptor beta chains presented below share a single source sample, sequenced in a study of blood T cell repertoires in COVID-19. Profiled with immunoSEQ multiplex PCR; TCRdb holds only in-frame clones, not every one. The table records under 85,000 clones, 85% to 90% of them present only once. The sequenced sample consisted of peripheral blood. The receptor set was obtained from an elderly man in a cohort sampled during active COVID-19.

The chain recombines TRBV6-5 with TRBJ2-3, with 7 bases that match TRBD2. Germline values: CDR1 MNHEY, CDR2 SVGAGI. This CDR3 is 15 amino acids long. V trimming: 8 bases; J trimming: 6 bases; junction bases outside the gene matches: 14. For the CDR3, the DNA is TGTGCCAGCGGATCCCGGCGGACTAGAGAGGATACGCAGTATTTT. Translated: CASGSRRTREDTQYF.

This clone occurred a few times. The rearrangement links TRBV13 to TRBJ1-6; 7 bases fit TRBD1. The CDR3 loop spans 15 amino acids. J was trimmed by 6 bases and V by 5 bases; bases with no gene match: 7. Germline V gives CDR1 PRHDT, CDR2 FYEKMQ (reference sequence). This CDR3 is CASSPRDSPNSPLHF. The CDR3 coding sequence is TGTGCCAGCAGCCCACGGGACAGCCCTAATTCACCCCTCCACTTT.

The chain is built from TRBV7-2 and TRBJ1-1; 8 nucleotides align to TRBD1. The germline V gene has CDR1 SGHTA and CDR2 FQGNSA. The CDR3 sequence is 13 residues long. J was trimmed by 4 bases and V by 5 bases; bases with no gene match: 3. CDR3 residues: CASSQTGATEAFF. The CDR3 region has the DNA TGTGCCAGCAGCCAGACAGGGGCCACTGAAGCTTTCTTT.

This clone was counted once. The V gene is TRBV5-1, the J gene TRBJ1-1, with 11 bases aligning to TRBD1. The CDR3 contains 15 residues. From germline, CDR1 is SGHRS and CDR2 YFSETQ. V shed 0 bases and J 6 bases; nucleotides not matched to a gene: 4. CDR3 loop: CASSLGGQGVPEAFF. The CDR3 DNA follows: TGCGCCAGCAGCTTGGGGGGACAGGGGGTCCCTGAAGCTTTCTTT. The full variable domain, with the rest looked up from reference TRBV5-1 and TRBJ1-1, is KAGVTQTPRYLIKTRGQQVTLSCSPISGHRSVSWYQQTPGQGLQFLFEYFSETQRNKGNFPGRFSGRQFSNSRSEMNVSTLELGDSALYLCASSLGGQGVPEAFFGQGTRLTVV.

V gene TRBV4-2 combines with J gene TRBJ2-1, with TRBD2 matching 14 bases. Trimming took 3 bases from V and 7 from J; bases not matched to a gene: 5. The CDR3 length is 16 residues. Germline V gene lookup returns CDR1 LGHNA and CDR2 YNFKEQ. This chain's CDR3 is CASSQSGTSGGNEQFF. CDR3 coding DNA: TGTGCCAGCAGCCAGTCCGGGACTAGCGGGGGAAATGAGCAGTTCTTC.

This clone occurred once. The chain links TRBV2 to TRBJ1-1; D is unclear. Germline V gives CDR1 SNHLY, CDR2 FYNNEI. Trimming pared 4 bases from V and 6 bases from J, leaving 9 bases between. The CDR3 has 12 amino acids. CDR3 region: CASSVDISEAFF. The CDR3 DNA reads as TGTGCCAGCAGTGTAGACATATCTGAAGCTTTCTTT. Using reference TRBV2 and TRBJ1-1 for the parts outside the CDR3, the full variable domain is EPEVTQTPSHQVTQMGQEVILRCVPISNHLYFYWYRQILGQKVEFLVSFYNNEISEKSEIFDDQFSVERPDGSNFTLKIRSTKLEDSAMYFCASSVDISEAFFGQGTRLTVV.

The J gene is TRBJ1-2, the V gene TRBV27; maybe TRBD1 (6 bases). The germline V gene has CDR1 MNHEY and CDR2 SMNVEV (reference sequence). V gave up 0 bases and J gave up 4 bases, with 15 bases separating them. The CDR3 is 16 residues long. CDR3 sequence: CASSLSFDRPLYGYTF. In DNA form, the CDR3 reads TGTGCCAGCAGTTTATCGTTTGACAGGCCGCTCTATGGCTACACCTTC.

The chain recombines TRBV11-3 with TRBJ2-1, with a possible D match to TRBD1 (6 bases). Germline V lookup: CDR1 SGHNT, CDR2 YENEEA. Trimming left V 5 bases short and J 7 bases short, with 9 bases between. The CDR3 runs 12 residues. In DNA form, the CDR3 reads TGTGCCAGCAGCCTAACAGGGAATGAGCAGTTCTTC. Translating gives CASSLTGNEQFF.

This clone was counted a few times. In DNA form, the CDR3 reads TGTGCCAGCAGTGAAGGCGGCGGGCTCTACGAGCAGTACGTC. As protein: CASSEGGGLYEQYV. The chain combines TRBV28 with TRBJ2-7, with D perhaps matching TRBD2 (5 bases). Per germline, CDR1 MDHEN and CDR2 SYDVKM. This CDR3 contains 14 residues. V lost 5 bases to trimming and J lost 3 bases, with 14 bases between them.

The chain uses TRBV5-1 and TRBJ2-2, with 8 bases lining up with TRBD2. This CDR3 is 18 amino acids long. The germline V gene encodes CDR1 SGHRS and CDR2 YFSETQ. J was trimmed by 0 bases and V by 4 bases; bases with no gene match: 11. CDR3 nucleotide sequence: TGCGCCAGCAGCCCCGGACCGGCGCGGGAGGCGAACACCGGGGAGCTGTTTTTT. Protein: CASSPGPAREANTGELFF.

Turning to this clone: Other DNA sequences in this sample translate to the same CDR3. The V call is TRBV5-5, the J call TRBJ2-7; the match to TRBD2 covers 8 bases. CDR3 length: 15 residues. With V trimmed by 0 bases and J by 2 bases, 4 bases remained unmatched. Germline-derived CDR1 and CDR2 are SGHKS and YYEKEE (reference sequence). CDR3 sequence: CASSLGRGGPYEQYF. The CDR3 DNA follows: TGTGCCAGCAGCTTGGGTCGGGGGGGCCCCTACGAGCAGTACTTC.

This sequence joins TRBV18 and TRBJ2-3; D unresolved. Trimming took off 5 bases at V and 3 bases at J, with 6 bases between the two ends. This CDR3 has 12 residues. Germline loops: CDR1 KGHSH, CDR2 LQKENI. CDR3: CASSELTDTQYF. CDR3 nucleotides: TGTGCCAGCTCAGAACTTACAGATACGCAGTATTTT.

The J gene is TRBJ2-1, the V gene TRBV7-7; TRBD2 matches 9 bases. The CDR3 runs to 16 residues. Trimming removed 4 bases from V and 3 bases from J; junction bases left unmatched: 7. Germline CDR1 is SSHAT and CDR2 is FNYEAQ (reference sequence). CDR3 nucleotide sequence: TGTGCCAGCAGCTCCAAGCTAGCGGGGAACTACAATGAGCAGTTCTTC. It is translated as CASSSKLAGNYNEQFF.

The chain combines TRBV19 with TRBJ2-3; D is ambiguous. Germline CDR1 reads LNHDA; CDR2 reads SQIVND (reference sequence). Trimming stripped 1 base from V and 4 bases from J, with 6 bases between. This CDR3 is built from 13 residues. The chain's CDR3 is CASSIVASDTQYF. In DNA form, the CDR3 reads TGTGCCAGTAGTATAGTAGCTTCAGATACGCAGTATTTT.

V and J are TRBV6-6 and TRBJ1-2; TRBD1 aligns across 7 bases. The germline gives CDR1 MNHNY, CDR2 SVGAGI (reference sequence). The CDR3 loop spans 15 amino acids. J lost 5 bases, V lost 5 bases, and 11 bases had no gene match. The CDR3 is CASSRLAGTEYGYTF. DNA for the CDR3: TGTGCCAGCAGTCGCCTCGCCGGGACAGAATATGGCTACACCTTC.

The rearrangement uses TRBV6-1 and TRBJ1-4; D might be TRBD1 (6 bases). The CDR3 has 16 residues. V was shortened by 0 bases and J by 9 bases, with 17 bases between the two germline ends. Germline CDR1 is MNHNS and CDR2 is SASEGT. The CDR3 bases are TGTGCCAGCAGTGAAGCGGGGACAATAGGTGAAAAAAAACTGTTTTTT. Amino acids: CASSEAGTIGEKKLFF.

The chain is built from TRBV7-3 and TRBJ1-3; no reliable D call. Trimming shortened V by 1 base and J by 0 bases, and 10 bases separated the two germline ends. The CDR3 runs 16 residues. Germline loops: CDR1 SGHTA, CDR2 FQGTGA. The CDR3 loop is CASSLSSGTSGNTIYF. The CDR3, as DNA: TGTGCCAGCAGCTTAAGCTCAGGAACCTCTGGAAACACCATATATTTT. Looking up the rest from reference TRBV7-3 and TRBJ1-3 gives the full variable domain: GAGVSQTPSNKVTEKGKYVELRCDPISGHTALYWYRQSLGQGPEFLIYFQGTGAADDSGLPNDRFFAVRPEGSVSTLKIQRTERGDSAVYLCASSLSSGTSGNTIYFGEGSWLTVV.

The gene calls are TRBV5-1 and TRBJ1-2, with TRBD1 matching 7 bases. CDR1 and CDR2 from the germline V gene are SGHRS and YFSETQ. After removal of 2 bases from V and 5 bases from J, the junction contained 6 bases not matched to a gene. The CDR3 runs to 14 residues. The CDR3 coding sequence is TGCGCCAGCAGCTTAGAGACAGGGAGATATGGCTACACCTTC. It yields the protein CASSLETGRYGYTF.

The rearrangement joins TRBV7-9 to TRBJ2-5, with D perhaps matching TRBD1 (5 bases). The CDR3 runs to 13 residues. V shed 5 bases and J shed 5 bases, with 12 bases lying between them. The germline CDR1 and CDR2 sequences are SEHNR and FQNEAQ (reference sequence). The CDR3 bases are TGTGCCAGCAGCATTGTTAACAGGGAGACCCAGTACTTC. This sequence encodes CASSIVNRETQYF.

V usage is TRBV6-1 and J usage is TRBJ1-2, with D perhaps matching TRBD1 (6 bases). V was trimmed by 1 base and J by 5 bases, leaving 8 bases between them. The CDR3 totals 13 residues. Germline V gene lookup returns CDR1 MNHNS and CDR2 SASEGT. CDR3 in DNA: TGTGCCAGCAGTGAAGGAGGGGGTTATGGCTACACCTTC. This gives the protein CASSEGGGYGYTF.

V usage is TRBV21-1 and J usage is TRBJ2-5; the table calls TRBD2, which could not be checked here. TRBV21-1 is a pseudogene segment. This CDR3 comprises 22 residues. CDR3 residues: CASSKALLTSGDTKADWETQYF. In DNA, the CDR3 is TGTGCCAGCAGCAAAGCGCTTTTGACTAGCGGGGATACTAAAGCTGATTGGGAGACCCAGTACTTC.

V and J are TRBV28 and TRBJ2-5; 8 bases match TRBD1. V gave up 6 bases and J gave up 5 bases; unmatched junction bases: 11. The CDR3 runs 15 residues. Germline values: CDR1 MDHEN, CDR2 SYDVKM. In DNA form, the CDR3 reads TGTGCCAGCAGCCGCCCGGCAGGGGGCGGGGAGACCCAGTACTTC. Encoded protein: CASSRPAGGGETQYF.